This T cell receptor beta chain was recovered during a study of blood T cell repertoires in COVID-19. Across the whole study: Donors in the United States, Italy and Spain gave samples during acute or convalescent COVID-19. T cells, B-cell-depleted T cells, or PBMCs supplied cDNA or gDNA.

Trimming pared 7 bases from V and 2 bases from J, leaving 13 bases between. This CDR3 region has 13 residues. CDR1 SGHNT and CDR2 YYREEE come from the germline V gene (reference sequence). How the authors handled the data: Estimates of nucleated cell counts were drawn from the amplification of reference gene primers. Assay used: immunoSEQ multiplex PCR; TCRdb lists only in-frame clones, some missing. Clone size and V and J calls were adopted from that table, with D and trimming inferred from the DNA. The table lists around 110,000 clones, roughly 83% of them singletons. The chain has TRBV5-4 and TRBJ2-7; TRBD1 is a possible D gene (5 bases). The specimen was peripheral blood. The receptor was derived from a human donor in a cohort sampled during active COVID-19. The CDR3 DNA reads as TGTGCCAGCTCTCAGGGCAGGACCTACGAGCAGTACTTC. It is translated as CASSQGRTYEQYF. Full variable domain (rest looked up from reference TRBV5-4 and TRBJ2-7): ETGVTQSPTHLIKTRGQQVTLRCSSQSGHNTVSWYQQALGQGPQFIFQYYREEENGRGNFPPRFSGLQFPNYSSELNVNALELDDSALYLCASSQGRTYEQYFGPGTRLTVT.